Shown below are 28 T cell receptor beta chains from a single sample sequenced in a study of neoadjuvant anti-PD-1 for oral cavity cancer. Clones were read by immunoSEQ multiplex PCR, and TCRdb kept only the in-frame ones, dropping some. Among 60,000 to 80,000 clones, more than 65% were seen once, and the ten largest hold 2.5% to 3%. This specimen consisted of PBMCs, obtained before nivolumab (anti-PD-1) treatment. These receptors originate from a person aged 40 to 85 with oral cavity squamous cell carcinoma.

The DNA for the CDR3 is TGTGCCAGCAGCTTGGGGCTAGCGGGAGGATCTGGGGCAGATACGCAGTATTTT. Translation gives CASSLGLAGGSGADTQYF. The rearrangement joins TRBV5-4 to TRBJ2-3, with 11 nucleotides matching TRBD2. Trimming removed 0 bases from V and 4 bases from J; junction bases left unmatched: 10. The CDR3 length is 18 residues. Germline lookup yields CDR1 SGHNT and CDR2 YYREEE (reference sequence).

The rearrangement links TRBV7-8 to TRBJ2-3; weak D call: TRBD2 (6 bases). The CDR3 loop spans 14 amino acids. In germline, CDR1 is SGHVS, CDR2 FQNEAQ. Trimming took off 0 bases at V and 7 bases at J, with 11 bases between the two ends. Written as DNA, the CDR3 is TGTGCCAGCAGCTTAGCCCCCGGACTAAATACGCAGTATTTT. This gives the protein CASSLAPGLNTQYF.

CDR3 protein: CASSPIPRAPEAFF. CDR3 nucleotides: TGTGCCAGCAGCCCCATCCCCAGGGCCCCTGAAGCTTTCTTT. The chain uses TRBV6-5 and TRBJ1-1; D is possibly TRBD1 (5 bases). The CDR3 is 14 amino acids. Trimming removed 6 bases at V and 6 bases at J, with 17 bases between. Germline V gives CDR1 MNHEY, CDR2 SVGAGI.

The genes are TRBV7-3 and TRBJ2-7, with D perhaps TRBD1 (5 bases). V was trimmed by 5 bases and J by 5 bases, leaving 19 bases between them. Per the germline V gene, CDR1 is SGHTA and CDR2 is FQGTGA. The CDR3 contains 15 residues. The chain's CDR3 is CASSQGALINHEQYF. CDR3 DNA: TGTGCCAGCAGCCAGGGTGCGCTCATCAACCACGAGCAGTACTTC.

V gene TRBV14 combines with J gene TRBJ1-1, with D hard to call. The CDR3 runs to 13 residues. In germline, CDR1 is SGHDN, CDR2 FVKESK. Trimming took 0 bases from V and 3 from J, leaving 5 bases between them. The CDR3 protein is CASSQDQDTEAFF. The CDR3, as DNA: TGTGCCAGCAGCCAAGACCAAGACACTGAAGCTTTCTTT.

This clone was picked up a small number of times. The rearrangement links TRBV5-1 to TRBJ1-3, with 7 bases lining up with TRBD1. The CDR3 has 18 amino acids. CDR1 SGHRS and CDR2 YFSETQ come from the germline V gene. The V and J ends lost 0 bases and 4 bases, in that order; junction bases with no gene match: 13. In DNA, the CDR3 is TGCGCCAGCAGCTTGGGATTAAGGGGGCCAGGCGGAGGAAACACCATATATTTT. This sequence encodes CASSLGLRGPGGGNTIYF.

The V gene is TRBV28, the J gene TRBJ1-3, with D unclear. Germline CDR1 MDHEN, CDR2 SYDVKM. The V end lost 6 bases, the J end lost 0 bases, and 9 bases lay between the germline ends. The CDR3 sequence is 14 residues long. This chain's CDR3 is CASSRIGSGNTIYF. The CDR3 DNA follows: TGTGCCAGCAGCCGCATTGGCTCTGGAAACACCATATATTTT. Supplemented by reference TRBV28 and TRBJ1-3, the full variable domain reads DVKVTQSSRYLVKRTGEKVFLECVQDMDHENMFWYRQDPGLGLRLIYFSYDVKMKEKGDIPEGYSVSREKKERFSLILESASTNQTSMYLCASSRIGSGNTIYFGEGSWLTVV.

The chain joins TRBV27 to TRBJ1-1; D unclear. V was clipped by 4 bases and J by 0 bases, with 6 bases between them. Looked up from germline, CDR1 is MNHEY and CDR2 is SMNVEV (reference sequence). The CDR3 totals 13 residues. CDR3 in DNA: TGTGCCAGCAGTTGGACCGTGAACACTGAAGCTTTCTTT. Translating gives CASSWTVNTEAFF.

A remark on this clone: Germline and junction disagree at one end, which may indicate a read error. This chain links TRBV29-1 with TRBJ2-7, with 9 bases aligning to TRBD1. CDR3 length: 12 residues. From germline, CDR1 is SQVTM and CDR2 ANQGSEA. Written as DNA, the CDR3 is TGTGCGGGGAGGGACAGGGTCCACGAGCAGTACTTC. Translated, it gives CAGRDRVHEQYF.

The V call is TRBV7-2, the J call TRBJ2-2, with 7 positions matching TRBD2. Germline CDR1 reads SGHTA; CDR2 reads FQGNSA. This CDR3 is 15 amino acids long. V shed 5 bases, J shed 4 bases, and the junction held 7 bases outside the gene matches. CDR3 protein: CASSPGLVRTGELFF. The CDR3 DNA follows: TGTGCCAGCAGCCCTGGACTAGTTCGCACCGGGGAGCTGTTTTTT.

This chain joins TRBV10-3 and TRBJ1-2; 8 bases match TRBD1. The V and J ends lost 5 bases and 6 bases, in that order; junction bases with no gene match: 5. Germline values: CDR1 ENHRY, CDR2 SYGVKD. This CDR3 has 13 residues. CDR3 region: CAISPEDRDGYTF. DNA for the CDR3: TGTGCCATCAGTCCCGAGGACAGGGATGGCTACACCTTC.

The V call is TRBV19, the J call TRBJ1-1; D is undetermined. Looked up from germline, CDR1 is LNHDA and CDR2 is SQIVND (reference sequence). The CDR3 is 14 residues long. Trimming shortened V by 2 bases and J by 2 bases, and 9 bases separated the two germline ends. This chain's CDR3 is CASSIKSANTEAFF. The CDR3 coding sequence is TGTGCCAGTAGTATAAAGTCAGCCAACACTGAAGCTTTCTTT.

The CDR3 DNA follows: TGCGCCAGCAGCTTGGGACATAATAGCAATCAGCCCCAGCATTTT. The encoded protein is CASSLGHNSNQPQHF. This chain connects TRBV5-1 to TRBJ1-5; D not certain. CDR3 length: 15 amino acids. V lost 0 bases and J 0 bases, leaving 7 bases between the germline ends. Germline V CDR1 and CDR2: SGHRS, YFSETQ.

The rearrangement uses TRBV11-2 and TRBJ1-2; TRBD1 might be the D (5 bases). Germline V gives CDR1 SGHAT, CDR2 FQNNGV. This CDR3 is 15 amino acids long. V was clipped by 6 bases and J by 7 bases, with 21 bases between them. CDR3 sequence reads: CASRPFGAFKGGYTF. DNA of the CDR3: TGTGCCAGCAGACCTTTTGGGGCATTTAAGGGTGGCTACACCTTC.

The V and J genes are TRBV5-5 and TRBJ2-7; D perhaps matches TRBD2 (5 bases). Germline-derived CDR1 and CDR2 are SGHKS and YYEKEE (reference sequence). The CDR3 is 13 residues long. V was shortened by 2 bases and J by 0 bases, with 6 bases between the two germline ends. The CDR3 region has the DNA TGTGCCAGCAGCTTCCGGGGCTCCTACGAGCAGTACTTC. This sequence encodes CASSFRGSYEQYF.

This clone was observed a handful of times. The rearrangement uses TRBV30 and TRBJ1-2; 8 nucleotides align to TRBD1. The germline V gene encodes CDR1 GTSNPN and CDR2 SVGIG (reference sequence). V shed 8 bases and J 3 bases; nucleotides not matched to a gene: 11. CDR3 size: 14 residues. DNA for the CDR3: TGTGCCAGTGAAACCAGGGGGCGTGACTATGGCTACACCTTC. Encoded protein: CASETRGRDYGYTF.

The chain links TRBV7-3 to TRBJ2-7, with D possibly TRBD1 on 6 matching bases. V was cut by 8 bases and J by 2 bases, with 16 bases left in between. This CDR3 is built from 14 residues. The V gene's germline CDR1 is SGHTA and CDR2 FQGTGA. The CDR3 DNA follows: TGTGCCAGCGGTCCGGGACAAGGACCCTACGAGCAGTACTTC. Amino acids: CASGPGQGPYEQYF.

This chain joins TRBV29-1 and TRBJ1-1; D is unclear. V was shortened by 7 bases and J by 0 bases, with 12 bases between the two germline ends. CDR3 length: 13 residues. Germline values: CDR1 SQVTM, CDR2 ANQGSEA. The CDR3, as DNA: TGCAGCGCCCGAATAGGGATGAACACTGAAGCTTTCTTT. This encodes CSARIGMNTEAFF.

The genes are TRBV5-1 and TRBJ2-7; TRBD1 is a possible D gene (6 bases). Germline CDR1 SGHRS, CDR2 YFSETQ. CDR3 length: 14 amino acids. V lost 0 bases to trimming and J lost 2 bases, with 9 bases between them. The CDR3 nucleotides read TGCGCCAGCAGCTTGGGGACAGAGACCTACGAGCAGTACTTC. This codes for CASSLGTETYEQYF.

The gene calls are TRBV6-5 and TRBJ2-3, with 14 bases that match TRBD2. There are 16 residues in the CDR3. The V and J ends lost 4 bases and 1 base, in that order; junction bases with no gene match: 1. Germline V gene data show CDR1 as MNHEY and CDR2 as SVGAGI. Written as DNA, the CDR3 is TGTGCCAGCAGTTTGACTAGCGGGGGGGGCACAGATACGCAGTATTTT. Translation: CASSLTSGGGTDTQYF.

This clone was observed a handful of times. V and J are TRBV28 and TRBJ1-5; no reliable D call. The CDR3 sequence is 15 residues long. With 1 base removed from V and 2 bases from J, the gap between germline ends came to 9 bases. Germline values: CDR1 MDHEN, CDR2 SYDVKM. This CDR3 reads CASSLSPRGNQPQHF. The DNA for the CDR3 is TGTGCCAGCAGTTTATCCCCACGCGGCAATCAGCCCCAGCATTTT. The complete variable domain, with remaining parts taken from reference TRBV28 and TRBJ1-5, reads DVKVTQSSRYLVKRTGEKVFLECVQDMDHENMFWYRQDPGLGLRLIYFSYDVKMKEKGDIPEGYSVSREKKERFSLILESASTNQTSMYLCASSLSPRGNQPQHFGDGTRLSIL.

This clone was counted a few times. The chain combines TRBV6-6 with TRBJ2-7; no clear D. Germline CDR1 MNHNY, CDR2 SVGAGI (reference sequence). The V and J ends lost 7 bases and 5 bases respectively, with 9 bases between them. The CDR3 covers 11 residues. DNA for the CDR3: TGTGCCAGCACCAGCCTGGACGAGCAGTACTTC. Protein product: CASTSLDEQYF.

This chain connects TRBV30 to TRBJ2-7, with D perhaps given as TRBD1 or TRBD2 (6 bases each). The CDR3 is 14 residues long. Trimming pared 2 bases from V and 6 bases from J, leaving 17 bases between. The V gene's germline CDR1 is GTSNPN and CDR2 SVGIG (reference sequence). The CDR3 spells CAWSRGVRVSEQYF. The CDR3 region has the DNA TGTGCCTGGAGTAGGGGGGTTCGGGTGTCCGAGCAGTACTTC.

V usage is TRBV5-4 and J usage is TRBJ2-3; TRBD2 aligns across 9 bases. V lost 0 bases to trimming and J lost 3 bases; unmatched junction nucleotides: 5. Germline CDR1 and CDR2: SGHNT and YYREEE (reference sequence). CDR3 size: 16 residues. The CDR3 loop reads CASSLEGGRGTDTQYF. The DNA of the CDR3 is TGTGCCAGCAGCTTGGAGGGCGGGAGGGGTACAGATACGCAGTATTTT.

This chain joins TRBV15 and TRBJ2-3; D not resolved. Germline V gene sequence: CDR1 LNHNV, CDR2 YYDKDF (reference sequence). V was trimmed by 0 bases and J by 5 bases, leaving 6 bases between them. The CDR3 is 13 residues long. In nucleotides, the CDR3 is TGTGCCACCAGCAGAGATAAGGGAGATACGCAGTATTTT. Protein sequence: CATSRDKGDTQYF.

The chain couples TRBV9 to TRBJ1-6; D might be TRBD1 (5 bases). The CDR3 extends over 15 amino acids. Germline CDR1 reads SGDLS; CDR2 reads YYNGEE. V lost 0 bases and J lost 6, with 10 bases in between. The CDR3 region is CASSVGAGGNSPLHF. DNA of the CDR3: TGTGCCAGCAGCGTAGGGGCTGGGGGTAATTCACCCCTCCACTTT.

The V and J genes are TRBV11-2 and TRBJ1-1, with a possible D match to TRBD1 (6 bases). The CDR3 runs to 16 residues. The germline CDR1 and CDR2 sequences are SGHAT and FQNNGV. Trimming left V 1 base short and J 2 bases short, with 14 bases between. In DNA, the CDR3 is TGTGCCAGCAGCTTAGGAGTCAGGACAGTCAACACTGAAGCTTTCTTT. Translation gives CASSLGVRTVNTEAFF.

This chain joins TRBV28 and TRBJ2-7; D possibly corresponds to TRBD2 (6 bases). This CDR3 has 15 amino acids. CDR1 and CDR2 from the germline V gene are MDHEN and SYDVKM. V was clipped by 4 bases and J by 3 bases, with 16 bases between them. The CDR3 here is CASSSPSGALYEQYF. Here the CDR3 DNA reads TGTGCCAGCAGTTCCCCCTCGGGAGCCCTCTACGAGCAGTACTTC.